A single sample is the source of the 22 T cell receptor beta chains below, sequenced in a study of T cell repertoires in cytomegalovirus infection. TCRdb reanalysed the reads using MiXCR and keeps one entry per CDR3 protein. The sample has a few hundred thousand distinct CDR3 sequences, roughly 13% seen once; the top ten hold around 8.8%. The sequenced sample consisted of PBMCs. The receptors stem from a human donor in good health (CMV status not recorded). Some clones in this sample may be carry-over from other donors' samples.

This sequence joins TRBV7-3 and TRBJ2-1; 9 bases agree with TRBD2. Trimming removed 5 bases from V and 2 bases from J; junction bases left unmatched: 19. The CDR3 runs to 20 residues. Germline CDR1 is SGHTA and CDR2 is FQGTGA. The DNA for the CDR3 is TGTGCCAGCAGCGAGAGGGGGGCAGCGGGAGGTTTAGTTCCCTACAATGAGCAGTTCTTC. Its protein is CASSERGAAGGLVPYNEQFF. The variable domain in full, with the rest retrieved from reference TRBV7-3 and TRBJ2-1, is GAGVSQTPSNKVTEKGKYVELRCDPISGHTALYWYRQSLGQGPEFLIYFQGTGAADDSGLPNDRFFAVRPEGSVSTLKIQRTERGDSAVYLCASSERGAAGGLVPYNEQFFGPGTRLTVL.

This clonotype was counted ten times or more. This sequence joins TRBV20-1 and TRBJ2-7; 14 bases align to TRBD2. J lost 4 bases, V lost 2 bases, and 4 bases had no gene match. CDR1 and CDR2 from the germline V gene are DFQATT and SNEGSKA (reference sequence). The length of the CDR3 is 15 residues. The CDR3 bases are TGCAGTGCTAGAACAGGGACTAGCGGGAGTTACGAGCAGTACTTC. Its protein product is CSARTGTSGSYEQYF.

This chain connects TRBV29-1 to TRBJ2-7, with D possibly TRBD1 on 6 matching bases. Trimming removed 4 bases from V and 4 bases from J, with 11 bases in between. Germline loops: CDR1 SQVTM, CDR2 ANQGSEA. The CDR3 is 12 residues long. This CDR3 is CSVATGPYEQYF. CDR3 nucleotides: TGCAGCGTTGCGACAGGTCCGTACGAGCAGTACTTC.

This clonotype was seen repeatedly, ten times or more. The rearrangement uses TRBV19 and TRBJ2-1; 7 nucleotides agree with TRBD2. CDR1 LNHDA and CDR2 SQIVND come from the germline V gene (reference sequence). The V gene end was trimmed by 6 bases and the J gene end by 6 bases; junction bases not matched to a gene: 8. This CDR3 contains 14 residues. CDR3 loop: CASSINWGGNEQFF. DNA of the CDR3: TGTGCCAGTAGCATAAACTGGGGGGGCAATGAGCAGTTCTTC.

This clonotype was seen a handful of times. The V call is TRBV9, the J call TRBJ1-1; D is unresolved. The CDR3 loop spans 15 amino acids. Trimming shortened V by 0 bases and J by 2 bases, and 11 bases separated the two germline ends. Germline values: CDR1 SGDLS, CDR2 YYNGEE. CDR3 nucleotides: TGTGCCAGCAGCGTAGAGCCGGGATTAAACACTGAAGCTTTCTTT. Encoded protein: CASSVEPGLNTEAFF.

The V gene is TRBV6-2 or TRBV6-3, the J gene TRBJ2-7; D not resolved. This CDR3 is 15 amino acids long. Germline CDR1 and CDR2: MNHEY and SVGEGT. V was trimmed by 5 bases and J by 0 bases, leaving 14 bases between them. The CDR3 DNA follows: TGTGCCAGCAGTGCGATCCCGGGCCTCTCCTACGAGCAGTACTTC. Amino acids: CASSAIPGLSYEQYF.

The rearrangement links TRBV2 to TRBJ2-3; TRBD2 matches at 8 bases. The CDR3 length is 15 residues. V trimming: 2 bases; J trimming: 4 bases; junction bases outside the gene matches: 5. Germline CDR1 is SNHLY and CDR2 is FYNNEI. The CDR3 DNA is TGTGCCAGCAGTGAATTCCGGGAGGGCGCAGATACGCAGTATTTT. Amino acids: CASSEFREGADTQYF.

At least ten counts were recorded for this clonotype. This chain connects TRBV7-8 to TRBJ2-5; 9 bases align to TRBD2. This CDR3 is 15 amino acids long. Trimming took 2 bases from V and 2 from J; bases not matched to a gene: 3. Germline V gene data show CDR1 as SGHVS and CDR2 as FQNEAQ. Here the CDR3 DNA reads TGTGCCAGCAGCTTATTAGCGGGGGAACAAGAGACCCAGTACTTC. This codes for CASSLLAGEQETQYF.

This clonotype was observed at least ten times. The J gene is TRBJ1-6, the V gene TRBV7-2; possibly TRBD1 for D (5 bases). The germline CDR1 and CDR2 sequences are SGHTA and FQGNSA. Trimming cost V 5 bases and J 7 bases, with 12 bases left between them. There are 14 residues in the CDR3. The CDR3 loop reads CASSRGSLNSPLHF. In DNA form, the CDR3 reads TGTGCCAGCAGCCGGGGCTCACTAAATTCACCCCTCCACTTT. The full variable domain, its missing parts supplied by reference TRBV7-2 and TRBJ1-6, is GAGVSQSPSNKVTEKGKDVELRCDPISGHTALYWYRQSLGQGLEFLIYFQGNSAPDKSGLPSDRFSAERTGGSVSTLTIQRTQQEDSAVYLCASSRGSLNSPLHFGNGTRLTVT.

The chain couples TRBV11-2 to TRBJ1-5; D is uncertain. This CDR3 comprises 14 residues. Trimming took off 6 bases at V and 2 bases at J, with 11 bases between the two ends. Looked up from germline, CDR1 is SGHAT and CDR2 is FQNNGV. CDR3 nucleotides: TGTGCCAGCAGACGAAAGGGAGGCAATCAGCCCCAGCATTTT. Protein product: CASRRKGGNQPQHF.

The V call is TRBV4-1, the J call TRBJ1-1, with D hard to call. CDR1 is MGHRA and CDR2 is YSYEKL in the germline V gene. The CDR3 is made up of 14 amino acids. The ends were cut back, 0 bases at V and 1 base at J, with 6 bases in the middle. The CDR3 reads CASSQDGKNTEAFF. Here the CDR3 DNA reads TGCGCCAGCAGCCAAGATGGGAAGAACACTGAAGCTTTCTTT.

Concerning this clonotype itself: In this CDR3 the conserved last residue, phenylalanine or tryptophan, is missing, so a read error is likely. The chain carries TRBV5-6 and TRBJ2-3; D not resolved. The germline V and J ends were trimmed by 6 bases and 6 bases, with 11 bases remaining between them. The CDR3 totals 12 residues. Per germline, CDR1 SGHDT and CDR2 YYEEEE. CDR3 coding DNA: TGTGCCAGCAAAAAATTAGGGGATACGCAGTATCTT. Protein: CASKKLGDTQYL.

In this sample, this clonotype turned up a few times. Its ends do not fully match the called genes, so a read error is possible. CDR3 DNA: TGTGCCAGCAGCGAAGGGAGAGGCAACGAAAAACTGTTTTTT. Amino acid sequence: CASSEGRGNEKLFF. The chain has TRBV2 and TRBJ1-4; no reliable D call. The germline gives CDR1 SNHLY, CDR2 FYNNEI. The CDR3 has 14 residues.

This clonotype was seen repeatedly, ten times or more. In DNA form, the CDR3 reads TGTGCCAGCAGTTTAATAGGCGGGAAGGGTCAGCCCCAGCATTTT. This translates into CASSLIGGKGQPQHF. The chain uses TRBV28 and TRBJ1-5; no firm D call. The V gene lost 2 bases and the J gene lost 6 bases, with 14 bases spanning the gap. In germline, CDR1 is MDHEN, CDR2 SYDVKM. The CDR3 is 15 residues long.

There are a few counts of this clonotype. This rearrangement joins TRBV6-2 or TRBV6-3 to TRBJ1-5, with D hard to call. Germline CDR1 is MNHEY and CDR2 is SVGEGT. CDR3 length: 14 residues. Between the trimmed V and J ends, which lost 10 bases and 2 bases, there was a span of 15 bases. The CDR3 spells CATLNRSRNQPQHF. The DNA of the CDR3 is TGTGCCACTCTTAATCGGTCCCGCAATCAGCCCCAGCATTTT.

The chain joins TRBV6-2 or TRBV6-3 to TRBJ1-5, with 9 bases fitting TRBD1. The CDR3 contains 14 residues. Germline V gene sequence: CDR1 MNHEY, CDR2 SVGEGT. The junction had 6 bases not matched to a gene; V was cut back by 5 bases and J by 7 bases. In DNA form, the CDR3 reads TGTGCCAGCAGTGACCCGGGACAGGGACAGCCCCAGCATTTT. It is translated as CASSDPGQGQPQHF.

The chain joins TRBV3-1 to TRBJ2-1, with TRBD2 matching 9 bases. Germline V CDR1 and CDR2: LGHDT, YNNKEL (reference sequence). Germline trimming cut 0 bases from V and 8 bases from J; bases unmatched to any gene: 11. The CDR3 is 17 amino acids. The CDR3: CASSQEAPASGVDEQFF. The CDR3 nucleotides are TGTGCCAGCAGCCAAGAGGCCCCAGCTAGCGGGGTTGATGAGCAGTTCTTC.

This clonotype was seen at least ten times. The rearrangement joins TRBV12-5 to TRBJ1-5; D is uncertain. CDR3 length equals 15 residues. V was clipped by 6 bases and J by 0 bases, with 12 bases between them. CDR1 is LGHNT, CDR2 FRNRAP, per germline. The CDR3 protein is CASGLMGNSNQPQHF. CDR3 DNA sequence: TGTGCTAGTGGATTGATGGGGAATAGCAATCAGCCCCAGCATTTT.

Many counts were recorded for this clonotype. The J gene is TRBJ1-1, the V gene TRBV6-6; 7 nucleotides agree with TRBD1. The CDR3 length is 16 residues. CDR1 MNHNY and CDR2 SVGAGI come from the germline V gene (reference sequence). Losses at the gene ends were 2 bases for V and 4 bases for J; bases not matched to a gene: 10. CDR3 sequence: CASSYAGGGSSTEAFF. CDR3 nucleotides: TGTGCCAGCAGTTACGCGGGAGGGGGCAGTAGCACTGAAGCTTTCTTT.

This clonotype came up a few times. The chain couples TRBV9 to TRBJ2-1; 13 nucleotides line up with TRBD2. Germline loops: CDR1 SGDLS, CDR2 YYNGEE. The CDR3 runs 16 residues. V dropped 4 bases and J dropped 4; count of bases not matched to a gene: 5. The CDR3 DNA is TGTGCCAGCAGCTTCTCGGGACTAGCGGGGTACAATGAGCAGTTCTTC. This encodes CASSFSGLAGYNEQFF.

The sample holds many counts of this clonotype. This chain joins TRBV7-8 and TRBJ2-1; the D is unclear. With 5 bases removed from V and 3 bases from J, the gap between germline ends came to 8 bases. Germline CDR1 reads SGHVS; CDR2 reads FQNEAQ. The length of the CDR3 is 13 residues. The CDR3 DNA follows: TGTGCCAGCAGCCCCCTCCTCTACAATGAGCAGTTCTTC. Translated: CASSPLLYNEQFF.

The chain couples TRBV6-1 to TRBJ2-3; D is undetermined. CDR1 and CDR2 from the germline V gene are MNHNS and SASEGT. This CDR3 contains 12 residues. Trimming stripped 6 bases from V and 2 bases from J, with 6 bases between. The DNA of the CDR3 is TGTGCCAGCAGACCTTCCACAGATACGCAGTATTTT. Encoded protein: CASRPSTDTQYF.